The source of this T cell receptor beta chain is a study of blood T cell repertoires in COVID-19. The V gene's germline CDR1 is MDHEN and CDR2 SYDVKM. CDR3 length: 17 residues. Trimming pared 5 bases from V and 8 bases from J, leaving 22 bases between. In the study's own analysis: How many nucleated cells were present was estimated from reference gene primer amplification. Clones were read by immunoSEQ multiplex PCR, and TCRdb kept only the in-frame ones, dropping some. That table is the source of V, J and clone size, and D and trimming were worked out from the DNA. Altogether roughly 220,000 clones are present, 75% to 90% being singletons, with the ten largest covering 3% to 3.5%.

The chain has TRBV28 and TRBJ1-6; D possibly corresponds to TRBD1 (6 bases). The sequencing sample was made of PBMCs or T cells enriched from blood (not recorded which). This receptor was obtained from a woman under 30 in a cohort exposed to, infected with or recovered from COVID-19 (not recorded which). CDR3 loop: CASSPNPPGTRDSPLHF. CDR3 in DNA: TGTGCCAGCAGTCCTAACCCCCCCGGGACAAGAGATTCACCCCTCCACTTT. Using reference TRBV28 and TRBJ1-6 for the parts outside the CDR3, the full variable domain is DVKVTQSSRYLVKRTGEKVFLECVQDMDHENMFWYRQDPGLGLRLIYFSYDVKMKEKGDIPEGYSVSREKKERFSLILESASTNQTSMYLCASSPNPPGTRDSPLHFGNGTRLTVT.